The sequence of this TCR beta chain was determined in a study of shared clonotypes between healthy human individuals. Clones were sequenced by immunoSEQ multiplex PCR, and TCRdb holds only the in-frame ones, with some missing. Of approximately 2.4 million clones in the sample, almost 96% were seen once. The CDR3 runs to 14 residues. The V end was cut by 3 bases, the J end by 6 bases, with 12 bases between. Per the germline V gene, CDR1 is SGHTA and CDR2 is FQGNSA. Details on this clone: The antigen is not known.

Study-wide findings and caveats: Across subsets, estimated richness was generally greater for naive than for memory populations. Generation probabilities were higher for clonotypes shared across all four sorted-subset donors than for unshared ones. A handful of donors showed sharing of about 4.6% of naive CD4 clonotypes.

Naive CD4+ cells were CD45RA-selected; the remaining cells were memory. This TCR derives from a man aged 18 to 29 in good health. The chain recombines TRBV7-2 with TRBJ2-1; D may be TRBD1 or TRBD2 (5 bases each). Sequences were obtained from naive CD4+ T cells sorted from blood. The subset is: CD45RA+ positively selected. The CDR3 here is CASSFSGQLNEQFF. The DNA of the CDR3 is TGTGCCAGCAGCTTCAGCGGACAACTCAATGAGCAGTTCTTC.